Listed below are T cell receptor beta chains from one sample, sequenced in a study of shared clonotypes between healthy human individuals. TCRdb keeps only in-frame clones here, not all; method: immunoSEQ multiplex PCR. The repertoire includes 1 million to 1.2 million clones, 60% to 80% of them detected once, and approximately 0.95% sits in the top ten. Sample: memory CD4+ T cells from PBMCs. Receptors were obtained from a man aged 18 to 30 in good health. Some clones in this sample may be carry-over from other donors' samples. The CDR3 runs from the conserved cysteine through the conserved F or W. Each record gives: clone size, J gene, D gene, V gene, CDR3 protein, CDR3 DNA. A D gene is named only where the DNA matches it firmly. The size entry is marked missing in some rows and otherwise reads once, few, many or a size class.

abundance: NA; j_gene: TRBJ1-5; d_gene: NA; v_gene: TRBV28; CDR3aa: CASSLGGYSNQPQHF; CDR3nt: TGTGCCAGCAGTTTAGGTGGTTATAGCAATCAGCCCCAGCATTTT
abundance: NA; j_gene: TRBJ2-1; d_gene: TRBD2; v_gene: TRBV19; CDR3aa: CASSTPLSGRDNEQFF; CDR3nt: TGTGCCAGTAGTACCCCTCTAAGCGGGAGGGACAATGAGCAGTTCTTC
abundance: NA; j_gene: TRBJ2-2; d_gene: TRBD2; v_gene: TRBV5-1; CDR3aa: CASSSSGTLNTGELFF; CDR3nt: TGCGCCAGCAGCTCCAGCGGGACCTTGAACACCGGGGAGCTGTTTTTT
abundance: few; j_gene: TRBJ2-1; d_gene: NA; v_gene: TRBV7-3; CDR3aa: CASSLNLGGSYNEQFF; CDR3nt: TGTGCCAGCAGCTTAAATCTTGGTGGCTCCTACAATGAGCAGTTCTTC
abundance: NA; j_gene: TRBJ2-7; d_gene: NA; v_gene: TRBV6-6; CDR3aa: CASSYRGKQYF; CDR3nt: TGTGCCAGCAGTTACCGGGGGAAGCAGTACTTC
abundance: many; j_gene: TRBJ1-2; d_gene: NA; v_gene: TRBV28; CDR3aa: CASSTTRGYTF; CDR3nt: TGTGCCAGCAGCACTACACGAGGCTACACCTTC
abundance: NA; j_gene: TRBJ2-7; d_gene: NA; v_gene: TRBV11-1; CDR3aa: CASSFRGRTYEQYF; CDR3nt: TGTGCCAGCAGCTTCAGGGGTAGGACCTACGAGCAGTACTTC
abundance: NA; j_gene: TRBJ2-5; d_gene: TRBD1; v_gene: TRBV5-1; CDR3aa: CASSSYIDRGAQYF; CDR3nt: TGCGCCAGCAGCTCCTACATAGACAGGGGGGCCCAGTACTTC
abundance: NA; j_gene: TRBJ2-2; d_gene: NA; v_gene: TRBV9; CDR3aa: CASSVVRTGELFF; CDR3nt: TGTGCCAGCAGCGTGGTCAGAACCGGGGAGCTGTTTTTT
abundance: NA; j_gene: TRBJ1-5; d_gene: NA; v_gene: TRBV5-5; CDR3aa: CASSLGVSYSNQPQHF; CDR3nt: TGTGCCAGCAGCTTGGGGGTTAGTTATAGCAATCAGCCCCAGCATTTT
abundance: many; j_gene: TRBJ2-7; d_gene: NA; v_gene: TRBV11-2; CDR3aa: CASSRRALNEQYF; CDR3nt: TGTGCCAGCTCTCGCAGGGCGTTGAACGAGCAGTACTTC
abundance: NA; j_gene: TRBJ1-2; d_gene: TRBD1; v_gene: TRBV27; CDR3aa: CASSDYKGANYGYTF; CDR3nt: TGTGCCAGCAGTGATTACAAGGGGGCCAACTATGGCTACACCTTC
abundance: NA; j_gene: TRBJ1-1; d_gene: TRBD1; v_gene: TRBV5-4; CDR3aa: CASSFGQGAGTEAFF; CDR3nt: TGTGCCAGCAGCTTTGGACAGGGAGCGGGGACTGAAGCTTTCTTT
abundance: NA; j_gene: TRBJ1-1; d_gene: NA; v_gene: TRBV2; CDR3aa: CASSSDMGGMNTEAFF; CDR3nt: TGTGCCAGCAGTTCGGACATGGGGGGTATGAACACTGAAGCTTTCTTT
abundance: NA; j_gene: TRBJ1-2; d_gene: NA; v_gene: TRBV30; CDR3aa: CAWNWGTSDGYTF; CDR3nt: TGTGCCTGGAATTGGGGAACATCGGATGGCTACACCTTC
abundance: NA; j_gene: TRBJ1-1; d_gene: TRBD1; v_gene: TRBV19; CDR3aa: CASSIFGTGLQAFF; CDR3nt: TGTGCCAGTAGTATCTTCGGGACAGGGTTACAGGCTTTCTTT
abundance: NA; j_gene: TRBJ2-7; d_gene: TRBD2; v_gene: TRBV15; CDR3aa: CATSPGTGGTNLPYEQYF; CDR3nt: TGTGCCACCAGCCCCGGGACGGGAGGAACAAACCTCCCCTACGAGCAGTACTTC